This TCR beta chain was obtained from a study of blood T cells in healthy people across ages. Points from the study as a whole: Getting older went along with TCR beta diversity per million T cells dropping roughly linearly.

A second PCR of about 7 to 11 cycles used a sample-barcoded 5' primer and a J-beta primer mix. From the 5' RACE reads, TCRdb called clonotypes with MiXCR, one entry per CDR3 protein. Altogether about 1.6 million distinct CDR3 sequences are present, about 31% being singletons, with the ten largest covering around 11%. In this sample, this clonotype turned up a few times. Its specificity is unknown. A read error may produce the germline difference seen at one junction end. There are 15 residues in the CDR3. The germline V gene has CDR1 LGHNA and CDR2 YNFKEQ. This sequence originates from a woman aged 25 to 39 in good health. Sequencing was performed on blood. The gene calls are TRBV4-2 and TRBJ2-3; 13 bases align to TRBD2. The CDR3 coding sequence is TGTGTCAGCAGCCCGACTAGCGGGGGGACAGATACGCAGTATTTT. Protein: CVSSPTSGGTDTQYF.